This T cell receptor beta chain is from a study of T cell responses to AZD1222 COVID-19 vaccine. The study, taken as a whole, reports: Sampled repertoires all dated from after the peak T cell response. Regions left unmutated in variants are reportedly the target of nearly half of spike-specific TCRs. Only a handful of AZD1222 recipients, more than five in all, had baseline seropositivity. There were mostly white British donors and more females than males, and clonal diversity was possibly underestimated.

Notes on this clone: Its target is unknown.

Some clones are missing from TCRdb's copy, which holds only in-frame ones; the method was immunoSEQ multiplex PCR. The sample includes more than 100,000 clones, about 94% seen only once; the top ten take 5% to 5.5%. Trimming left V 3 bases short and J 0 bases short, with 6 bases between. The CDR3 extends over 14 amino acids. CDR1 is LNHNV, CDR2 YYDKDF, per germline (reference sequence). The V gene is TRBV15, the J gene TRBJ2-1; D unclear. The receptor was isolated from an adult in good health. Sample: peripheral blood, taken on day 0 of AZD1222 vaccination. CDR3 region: CATSRTGSYNEQFF. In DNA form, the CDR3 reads TGTGCCACCAGCAGGACCGGCTCCTACAATGAGCAGTTCTTC.